What follows are 22 T cell receptor beta chains derived from one specimen sequenced in a study of Ad26.COV2.S vaccination and SARS-CoV-2 variants. The treatment is: 15 to 20 received Ad26.COV2.S at low or high dose, single or two shots; about 5 received placebo; per-sample allocation not given. Vaccine and placebo recipients were sampled on day 63 after the first injection. TCRdb keeps only in-frame clones here, not all; method: immunoSEQ multiplex PCR. The sample comprises fewer than 500,000 clones, roughly 89% of which are singletons, and 2.5% to 3% rests with the top ten. The sequencing here drew on peripheral blood, taken in a trial of Ad26.COV2.S vaccine versus placebo. All receptors come from a person aged 18-65 years who received the Ad26.COV2.S COVID-19 vaccine or a placebo.

The chain couples TRBV25-1 to TRBJ2-7; maybe TRBD1 (5 bases). The V end lost 2 bases, the J end lost 3 bases, and 11 bases lay between the germline ends. Germline loops: CDR1 MGHDK, CDR2 SYGVNS. The CDR3 spans 14 residues. For the CDR3, the DNA is TGTGCCAGCAGTGAAAACGCAGGGTTCTACGAGCAGTACTTC. It specifies CASSENAGFYEQYF.

J is TRBJ1-2 and V is TRBV5-8; D not resolved. V was trimmed by 0 bases and J by 10 bases, leaving 13 bases between them. The CDR3 has 13 amino acids. The germline V gene has CDR1 SGHTS and CDR2 YDEGEE. The CDR3 DNA sequence: TGTGCCAGCAGCTTGGGGTGGGAAAGAGACTACACCTTC. This translates into CASSLGWERDYTF.

This clone was seen only a few times. The V and J genes are TRBV25-1 and TRBJ1-1, with 7 bases that match TRBD1. V lost 4 bases and J lost 5; bases outside the gene matches: 10. From germline, CDR1 is MGHDK and CDR2 SYGVNS. The CDR3 consists of 15 residues. The CDR3 region is CASSGPRGGTTEAFF. The CDR3 coding sequence is TGTGCCAGCAGTGGGCCCCGAGGGGGCACGACTGAAGCTTTCTTT.

The V call is TRBV27, the J call TRBJ2-7, with TRBD2 matching over 7 bases. The CDR3 loop spans 16 amino acids. The germline V gene encodes CDR1 MNHEY and CDR2 SMNVEV (reference sequence). The V and J ends lost 0 bases and 0 bases, in that order; junction bases with no gene match: 5. CDR3 in DNA: TGTGCCAGCAGTTTATCGGGGAGGGATGGCTCCTACGAGCAGTACGTC. Its protein product is CASSLSGRDGSYEQYV.

The chain recombines TRBV25-1 with TRBJ2-3; D may be TRBD2 (7 bases). With 8 bases removed from V and 1 base from J, the gap between germline ends came to 19 bases. Germline V gene lookup returns CDR1 MGHDK and CDR2 SYGVNS. The length of the CDR3 is 16 residues. This CDR3 is CASGTWGGYGTDTQYF. Here the CDR3 DNA reads TGTGCCAGCGGCACTTGGGGGGGCTACGGCACAGATACGCAGTATTTT. The whole variable domain, remainder taken from reference TRBV25-1 and TRBJ2-3, is EADIYQTPRYLVIGTGKKITLECSQTMGHDKMYWYQQDPGMELHLIHYSYGVNSTEKGDLSSESTVSRIRTEHFPLTLESARPSHTSQYLCASGTWGGYGTDTQYFGPGTRLTVL.

The chain joins TRBV4-3 to TRBJ1-1; D is ambiguous. This CDR3 region has 13 residues. V lost 1 base to trimming and J lost 4 bases, with 7 bases between them. Germline-derived CDR1 and CDR2 are LGHNA and YSLEER. CDR3 in amino acids: CASSQVSSTEAFF. CDR3 nucleotide sequence: TGCGCCAGCAGCCAAGTAAGCAGCACTGAAGCTTTCTTT.

The table lists this clone with a count of one. V and J are TRBV4-1 and TRBJ2-5; 12 nucleotides line up with TRBD1. CDR3 size: 15 residues. V lost 3 bases and J lost 6; bases outside the gene matches: 5. Germline loops: CDR1 MGHRA, CDR2 YSYEKL. In DNA form, the CDR3 reads TGCGCCAGCAGCCAGCCGGGACAGGGGGCGCAGACCCAGTACTTC. This translates into CASSQPGQGAQTQYF.

The CDR3 is CASSLVDTQYF. The CDR3 DNA sequence: TGTGCCAGCAGTCTCGTAGATACGCAGTATTTT. The chain links TRBV6-5 to TRBJ2-3; D gene ambiguous. The V gene lost 5 bases and the J gene lost 5 bases, with 5 bases spanning the gap. The CDR3 is 11 residues long. Germline CDR1 is MNHEY and CDR2 is SVGAGI.

Note on this clone: This CDR3 is also generated by other DNA sequences in the sample. The gene calls are TRBV2 and TRBJ2-5; D remains ambiguous. The V gene's germline CDR1 is SNHLY and CDR2 FYNNEI. The CDR3 is 12 amino acids. Between the trimmed V and J ends, which lost 4 bases and 4 bases, there was a span of 7 bases. For the CDR3, the DNA is TGTGCCAGCAGTGGGGAAGGAGAGACCCAGTACTTC. It yields the protein CASSGEGETQYF.

The rearrangement joins TRBV28 to TRBJ2-4, with a tentative D call TRBD1 (6 bases). The CDR3 is 15 amino acids. Trimming pared 1 base from V and 4 bases from J, leaving 11 bases between. Germline-derived CDR1 and CDR2 are MDHEN and SYDVKM. In DNA, the CDR3 is TGTGCCAGCAGTTTATACAGGGCAGGGAAAAACATTCAGTACTTC. Its translation is CASSLYRAGKNIQYF.

This CDR3 is CASSPIGDNQPQHF. CDR3 coding DNA: TGTGCCAGCAGCCCGATCGGGGACAATCAGCCCCAGCATTTT. The rearrangement joins TRBV7-9 to TRBJ1-5, with D unresolved. The CDR3 is made up of 14 amino acids. V lost 5 bases and J lost 3, with 11 bases in between. CDR1 SEHNR and CDR2 FQNEAQ come from the germline V gene (reference sequence).

This sequence joins TRBV18 and TRBJ2-3; D remains ambiguous. The CDR3 contains 15 residues. The ends were cut back, 2 bases at V and 2 bases at J, with 11 bases in the middle. Germline V gene data show CDR1 as KGHSH and CDR2 as LQKENI. CDR3 nucleotide sequence: TGTGCCAGCTCACCATCCCGTGGGCTCACAGATACGCAGTATTTT. This encodes CASSPSRGLTDTQYF.

The V and J genes are TRBV7-9 and TRBJ2-1; D call uncertain. The CDR3 has 11 amino acids. Germline V lookup: CDR1 SEHNR, CDR2 FQNEAQ (reference sequence). The ends were cut back, 2 bases at V and 8 bases at J, with 4 bases in the middle. The CDR3 is CASSLFDEQFF. For the CDR3, the DNA is TGTGCCAGCAGCTTATTCGATGAGCAGTTCTTC.

V gene TRBV19 combines with J gene TRBJ2-7; a weak D match, TRBD2 (6 bases). The CDR3 is 10 amino acids. Germline CDR1 LNHDA, CDR2 SQIVND (reference sequence). This CDR3 is CTRGTYEQYF. The CDR3 nucleotides read TGTACCCGCGGGACCTACGAGCAGTACTTC.

The chain couples TRBV9 to TRBJ1-4, with D possibly matching TRBD1 (6 bases). Deletions cut 3 bases from V and 5 bases from J, with 11 bases between. In germline, CDR1 is SGDLS, CDR2 YYNGEE. CDR3 length: 14 amino acids. This CDR3 reads CASSAGVGNEKLFF. CDR3 in DNA: TGTGCCAGCAGCGCAGGGGTAGGGAATGAAAAACTGTTTTTT.

The chain links TRBV5-5 to TRBJ1-3; D is unclear. Deletions cut 2 bases from V and 1 base from J, with 13 bases between. The germline gives CDR1 SGHKS, CDR2 YYEKEE (reference sequence). The CDR3 is 16 amino acids. CDR3 coding DNA: TGTGCCAGCAGCTTAGGCCAACCCTCGTCTGGAAACACCATATATTTT. Translating it yields CASSLGQPSSGNTIYF.

The V and J genes are TRBV19 and TRBJ2-2; the D gene is possibly TRBD2 (6 bases). Trimming left V 3 bases short and J 9 bases short, with 14 bases between. This CDR3 has 14 amino acids. Germline values: CDR1 LNHDA, CDR2 SQIVND (reference sequence). The CDR3, as DNA: TGTGCCAGTAGTATCTGGAGGCGGGACCGGGAGCTGTTTTTT. Translating it yields CASSIWRRDRELFF.

This clone has a handful of counts. This chain joins TRBV4-1 and TRBJ2-7; 10 positions agree with TRBD2. The ends lost 4 bases at V and 4 bases at J; junction bases unmatched: 7. Germline V gives CDR1 MGHRA, CDR2 YSYEKL. The CDR3 spans 15 residues. Here the CDR3 reads CASSLRTSGIYEQYV. CDR3 DNA sequence: TGCGCCAGCAGCCTCCGGACTAGCGGAATTTACGAGCAGTACGTC.

The chain is built from TRBV11-2 and TRBJ1-2, with TRBD1 matching over 8 bases. Germline CDR1 is SGHAT and CDR2 is FQNNGV. The CDR3 contains 14 residues. J gave up 7 bases and V 5 bases, and 9 bases lay outside the gene matches. The CDR3, as DNA: TGTGCCAGCAGCCGGACAGGGCGGGCCTTTGGCTACACCTTC. The encoded protein is CASSRTGRAFGYTF.

The gene calls are TRBV10-1 and TRBJ1-5, with D maybe TRBD1 (5 bases). Germline values: CDR1 WNHNN, CDR2 SYGVQD (reference sequence). The V end was cut by 0 bases, the J end by 5 bases, with 20 bases between. The CDR3 loop spans 18 amino acids. CDR3 DNA sequence: TGCGCCAGCAGTGAGTCAGGGACTCCCGGGGTGTTATATCAGCCCCAGCATTTT. Protein sequence: CASSESGTPGVLYQPQHF.

This clone was recorded a few times. The V gene is TRBV4-3, the J gene TRBJ2-1, with a possible D match to TRBD2 (6 bases). The germline V and J ends were trimmed by 0 bases and 7 bases, with 13 bases remaining between them. The V gene's germline CDR1 is LGHNA and CDR2 YSLEER. The CDR3 totals 15 residues. In DNA, the CDR3 is TGCGCCAGCAGCCAAGAGCCTGGGGCGGGGAATGAGCAGTTCTTC. It codes for CASSQEPGAGNEQFF.

The CDR3 DNA follows: TGTGCCAGCAGTTACTCCCTGTTTGTCTACGAGCAGTACGTC. Translation gives CASSYSLFVYEQYV. The rearrangement links TRBV6-2 or TRBV6-3 to TRBJ2-7; D unclear. Germline-derived CDR1 and CDR2 are MNHEY and SVGEGT. V was clipped by 0 bases and J by 3 bases, with 9 bases between them. CDR3 length: 14 residues.